Each of the 5 T cell receptor beta chains below was sequenced from the same sample in a study of T cell responses to AZD1222 COVID-19 vaccine. The protocol was immunoSEQ multiplex PCR, while the TCRdb copy is restricted to in-frame clones and leaves out a portion. The top ten hold approximately 2.9% of the sample, which has about 120,000 clones, roughly nine tenths seen once. This material consisted of peripheral blood, taken 28 days after the second AZD1222 dose. These receptors all come from an adult who received the AZD1222 COVID-19 vaccine.

This rearrangement joins TRBV27 to TRBJ1-5; D is unclear. V lost 3 bases and J 2 bases, leaving 17 bases between the germline ends. CDR1 is MNHEY, CDR2 SMNVEV, per germline (reference sequence). CDR3 length: 17 amino acids. DNA of the CDR3: TGTGCCAGCAGTTTTCCTCCCCGATGGAGCGGCAATCAGCCCCAGCATTTT. Translating gives CASSFPPRWSGNQPQHF.

This clone was observed once. The chain recombines TRBV5-8 with TRBJ1-2; TRBD1 matches 8 bases. J gave up 6 bases and V 0 bases, and 7 bases lay outside the gene matches. The CDR3 extends over 15 amino acids. In germline, CDR1 is SGHTS, CDR2 YDEGEE. Here the CDR3 reads CASSLAGRGPDGYTF. Here the CDR3 DNA reads TGTGCCAGCAGCTTGGCGGGCAGGGGGCCTGATGGCTACACCTTC.

The chain uses TRBV9 and TRBJ1-2; tentative D call: TRBD1 (5 bases). The CDR3 runs 16 residues. The germline gives CDR1 SGDLS, CDR2 YYNGEE. The ends were cut back, 0 bases at V and 8 bases at J, with 20 bases in the middle. CDR3 coding DNA: TGTGCCAGCAGCGTAGATTACGGGGCAAGGCGGGGAGGCTACACCTTC. This sequence encodes CASSVDYGARRGGYTF. Drawing the rest from reference TRBV9 and TRBJ1-2, the complete variable domain is DSGVTQTPKHLITATGQRVTLRCSPRSGDLSVYWYQQSLDQGLQFLIQYYNGEERAKGNILERFSAQQFPDLHSELNLSSLELGDSALYFCASSVDYGARRGGYTFGSGTRLTVV.

This rearrangement joins TRBV5-4 to TRBJ2-4; 11 nucleotides line up with TRBD2. Germline CDR1 SGHNT, CDR2 YYREEE (reference sequence). V gave up 1 base and J gave up 10 bases; unmatched junction bases: 7. This CDR3 spans 15 amino acids. Here the CDR3 DNA reads TGTGCCAGCAGCTTGTCTGGCGCTAGCGGGGGGATTCAGTACTTC. Translation gives CASSLSGASGGIQYF.

V usage is TRBV28 and J usage is TRBJ1-4, with D maybe TRBD1 (5 bases). The V gene's germline CDR1 is MDHEN and CDR2 SYDVKM. Trimming pared 7 bases from V and 6 bases from J, leaving 18 bases between. The CDR3 has 15 residues. The CDR3 region has the DNA TGTGCCAGCAAACAACTCGACAGCCTTTATGAAAAACTGTTTTTT. Translated: CASKQLDSLYEKLFF.